These T cell receptor beta chains were read from a single sample in a study of control samples from healthy donors and cancer patients. The protocol was immunoSEQ multiplex PCR, while the TCRdb copy is restricted to in-frame clones and leaves out a portion. The table shows around 90,000 clones, with more than 70% occurring only once. Sequencing was performed on blood. These receptors came from a woman aged 40 to 49 in good health. The CDR3 runs from the conserved cysteine through the conserved F or W. A D gene is named only where the DNA matches it firmly.

TRBV10-1	TRBD2	TRBJ2-3	TGCGCCAGCAGTGTTCAAGCGGGGGGCACAGATACGCAGTATTTT	CASSVQAGGTDTQYF
TRBV24-1	NA	TRBJ1-5	TGTGCCACCAGTGATCGCGGACGTAATCAGCCCCAGCATTTT	CATSDRGRNQPQHF
TRBV6-6	NA	TRBJ1-2	TGTGCCAGCAGTTTCTCAGAGGGTAACTATGGCTACACCTTC	CASSFSEGNYGYTF
TRBV25-1	NA	TRBJ1-2	TGTGCCAGCAGTCCCGGGACCGAACCCTGGGGCGGCTACACCTTC	CASSPGTEPWGGYTF
TRBV7-2	NA	TRBJ1-3	TGTGCCAGCAGCTTAGCACCCACAGGGTACGGAAACACCATATATTTT	CASSLAPTGYGNTIYF
TRBV15	NA	TRBJ2-1	TGTGCCACCAGCAAGCAGGGGCTGAATGAGCAGTTCTTC	CATSKQGLNEQFF
TRBV6-6	NA	TRBJ1-2	TGTGCCAGCAGTTACCGATACAGGGATGGCTACACCTTC	CASSYRYRDGYTF
TRBV5-1	TRBD1	TRBJ1-2	TGCGCCAGCAGCTTGGCCGGACAGGGCAATGGCTACACCTTC	CASSLAGQGNGYTF
TRBV15	TRBD1	TRBJ1-5	TGTGCCACCAGCAGGGGACAGGGCACGAATCAGCCCCAGCATTTT	CATSRGQGTNQPQHF
TRBV6-2/TRBV6-3	NA	TRBJ2-2	TGTGCCAGCAGTTACTGGCACCCCAGCAGGTCTGGAAGCGAGGTTACCGGGGAGCTGTTTTTT	CASSYWHPSRSGSEVTGELFF